This T cell receptor beta chain originates from a study of multiple sclerosis patients with progressive multifocal leukoencephalopathy. Germline V CDR1 and CDR2: SGHAT, FQNNGV. The CDR3 extends over 14 amino acids. TCRdb's copy holds only in-frame clones and misses some; the assay was immunoSEQ multiplex PCR. This sample has some 30,000 clones, with around 85% found just once. The time point: time of PML onset. The TCR originated in a woman aged 30 to 39 with progressive multifocal leukoencephalopathy. The chain is built from TRBV11-2 and TRBJ2-5; D uncertain. TRBJ2-7 matches the DNA end more closely, so the J call is doubtful. This specimen consisted of PBMCs, obtained from a patient treated with natalizumab. CDR3 sequence: CASSLGYSSYEQYF. Written as DNA, the CDR3 is TGTGCCAGCAGCTTAGGATACAGCTCCTACGAGCAGTACTTC.